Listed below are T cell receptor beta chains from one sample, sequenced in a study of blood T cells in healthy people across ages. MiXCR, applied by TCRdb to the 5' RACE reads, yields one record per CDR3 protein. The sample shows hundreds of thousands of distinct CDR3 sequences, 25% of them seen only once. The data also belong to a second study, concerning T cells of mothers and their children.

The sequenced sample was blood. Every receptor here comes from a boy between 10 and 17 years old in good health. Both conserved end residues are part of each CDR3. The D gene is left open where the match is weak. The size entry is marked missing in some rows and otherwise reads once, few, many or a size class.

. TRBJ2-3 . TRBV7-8 TGTGCCAGCAGCCCAACAGGGAGTTCAGATACGCAGTATTTT CASSPTGSSDTQYF
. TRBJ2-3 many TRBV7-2 TGTGCCAGCAGCTTAGCATCGGGGGGCACAGATACGCAGTATTTT CASSLASGGTDTQYF
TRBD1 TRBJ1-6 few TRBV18 TGTGCCAGCACATCAGGGGGAAGTAGTAATTCACCCCTCCACTTT CASTSGGSSNSPLHF
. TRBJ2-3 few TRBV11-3 TGTGCCAGCAGTAAAAAGTACGACAGCACAGATACGCAGTATTTT CASSKKYDSTDTQYF
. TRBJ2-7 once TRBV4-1 TGCGCCAGCAGAGGGGACCCGTCCTACGAGCAGAACTTC CASRGDPSYEQNF
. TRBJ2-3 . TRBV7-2 TGTGCCAGCAGCCAACAGGGCGGCAATCAGCCCCAGTATTTT CASSQQGGNQPQYF
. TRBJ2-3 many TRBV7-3 TGTGCCAGCAGCTTAGAAGGACACCTTACAGATACGCAGTATTTT CASSLEGHLTDTQYF
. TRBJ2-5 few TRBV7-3 TGTGCCAGCAGCTTAGGGGGGGGCTTGGGAGAGACCCAGTACTTC CASSLGGGLGETQYF
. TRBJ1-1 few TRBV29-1 TGCAGCGCCGGGGATAACACTGAAGCTTTCTTT CSAGDNTEAFF
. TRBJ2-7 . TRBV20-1 TGCAGTGCTAGAGATCAAGGCGGAAACAGATGCGAGCAGTACTTC CSARDQGGNRCEQYF
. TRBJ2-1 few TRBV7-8 TGTGCCAGCAGCTTGGGCGCTTCCTTTTCCTACAATGAGCAGTTCTTC CASSLGASFSYNEQFF
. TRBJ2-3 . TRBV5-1 TGCGCCAGCAGCCCCGTTGAAGTAAGCGAGACAGATACGCAGTATTTT CASSPVEVSETDTQYF
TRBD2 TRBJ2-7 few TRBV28 TGTGCCAGCAGCTCCCGCTTAGCGGGAGTCGTTGAGGAGCAGTACTTC CASSSRLAGVVEEQYF
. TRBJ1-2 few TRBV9 TGTGCCAGCAGCGTAGAAGACGGAATCTATGGCTACACCTTC CASSVEDGIYGYTF
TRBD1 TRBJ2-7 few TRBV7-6 TGTGCCAGCAGCTTCGCACCGGGACAGGGCCACGAGCAGTACTTC CASSFAPGQGHEQYF
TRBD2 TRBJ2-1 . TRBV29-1 TGCAGCGTTGCGAGCGGGAGTTCCTACAATGAGCAGTTCTTC CSVASGSSYNEQFF
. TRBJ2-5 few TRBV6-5 TGTGCCAGCAGTACCTCTTGGGGTGTGGGCGAGACCCAGTACTTC CASSTSWGVGETQYF
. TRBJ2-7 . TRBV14 TGTGCCAGCAGCCAGACCTGGAACTACGAGCAGTACTTC CASSQTWNYEQYF
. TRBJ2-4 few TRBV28 TGTGCCAGCCGGCCGCACCTAGCCAAAAACATTCAGTACTTC CASRPHLAKNIQYF
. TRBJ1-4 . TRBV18 TGTGCCAGCTCACCACCTTCCAGCACGAATGAAAAACTGTTTTTT CASSPPSSTNEKLFF
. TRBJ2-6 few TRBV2 TGTGCCAGCAGTGGCAGGGTGGGGCCGAACGTCCTGACTTTC CASSGRVGPNVLTF
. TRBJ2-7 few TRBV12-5 TGTGCTAGTGGTTTGTTTTCCGGACTGAGCTCCTACGAGCAGTACTTC CASGLFSGLSSYEQYF
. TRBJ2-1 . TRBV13 TGTGCCAGCAGCTTAATACTCCTCGACGGTGAGCAGTTCTTC CASSLILLDGEQFF
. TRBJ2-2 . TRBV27 TGTGCCAGCAGCTCCATGAAAAGGGGGGCGGACACCGGGGAGCTGTTTTTT CASSSMKRGADTGELFF
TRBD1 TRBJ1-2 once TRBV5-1 TGCGCCAGCAGCTTGGCTTTGGGACAGGGCTTTGGCTACACCTTC CASSLALGQGFGYTF
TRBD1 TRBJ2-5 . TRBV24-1 TGTGCCACCACTGATACCTCTGGACAGGGGGGGTTTGGAGAGACCCAGTACTTC CATTDTSGQGGFGETQYF
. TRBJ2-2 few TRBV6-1 TGTGCCAGCAGTGAAGCACTAGCATCTTACGGGGAGCTGTTTTTT CASSEALASYGELFF
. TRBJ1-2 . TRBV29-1 TGCAGCGTTGAAGCTACTAACTATGGCTACACCTTC CSVEATNYGYTF
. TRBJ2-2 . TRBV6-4 TGTGCCAGCAGTACGGCCTTCGGGGAGCTGTTTTTT CASSTAFGELFF
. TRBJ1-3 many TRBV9 TGTGCCAGCAGCCCCCGCGGGGCTGGAAACACCATATATTTT CASSPRGAGNTIYF
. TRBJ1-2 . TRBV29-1 TGCACCATAGGGGGGGAAGCTAACTATGGCTACACCTTC CTIGGEANYGYTF
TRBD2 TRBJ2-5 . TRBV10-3 TGTGCCATCAGTGAGAGGCGGGAGGAGACCCAGTACTTC CAISERREETQYF
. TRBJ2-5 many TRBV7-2 TGTGCCAGCAGCTTAGGTCACGGGGCGGAGACCCAGTACTTC CASSLGHGAETQYF
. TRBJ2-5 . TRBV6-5 TGTGCCAGCAGTTACTTACAGGCCCAGTACTTC CASSYLQAQYF
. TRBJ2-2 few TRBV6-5 TGTGCCAGCAGTTACTCAGGGCCGTCACCCACCGGGGAGCTGTTTTTT CASSYSGPSPTGELFF
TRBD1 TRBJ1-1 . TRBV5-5 TGTGCCAGCAGCTTATGGACAGGGGGGCCAAGTGAAGCTTTCTTT CASSLWTGGPSEAFF